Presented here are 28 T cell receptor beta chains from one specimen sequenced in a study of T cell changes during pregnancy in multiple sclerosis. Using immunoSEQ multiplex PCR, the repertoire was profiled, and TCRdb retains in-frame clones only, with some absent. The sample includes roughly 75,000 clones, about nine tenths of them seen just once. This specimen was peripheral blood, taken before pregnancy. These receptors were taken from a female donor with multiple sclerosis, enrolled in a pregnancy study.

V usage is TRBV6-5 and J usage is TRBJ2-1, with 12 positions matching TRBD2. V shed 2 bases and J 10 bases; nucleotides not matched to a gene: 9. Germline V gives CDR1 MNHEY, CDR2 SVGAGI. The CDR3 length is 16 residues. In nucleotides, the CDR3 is TGTGCCAGCAGTTACCTAGCGGGGGGGTTTTGGGTAGAGCAGTTCTTC. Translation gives CASSYLAGGFWVEQFF.

This CDR3 is CASRGLTGNTEAFF. The CDR3 bases are TGTGCCAGCAGAGGACTGACAGGGAACACTGAAGCTTTCTTT. This chain joins TRBV2 and TRBJ1-1; D may be TRBD1 (6 bases). Trimming removed 6 bases from V and 1 base from J, with 12 bases in between. Germline CDR1 reads SNHLY; CDR2 reads FYNNEI. This CDR3 region has 14 residues.

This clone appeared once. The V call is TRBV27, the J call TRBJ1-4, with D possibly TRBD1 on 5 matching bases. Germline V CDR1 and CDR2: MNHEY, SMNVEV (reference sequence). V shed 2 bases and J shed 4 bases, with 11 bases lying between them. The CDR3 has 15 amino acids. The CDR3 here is CASSLATGINEKLFF. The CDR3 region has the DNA TGTGCCAGCAGTTTAGCAACAGGCATTAATGAAAAACTGTTTTTT.

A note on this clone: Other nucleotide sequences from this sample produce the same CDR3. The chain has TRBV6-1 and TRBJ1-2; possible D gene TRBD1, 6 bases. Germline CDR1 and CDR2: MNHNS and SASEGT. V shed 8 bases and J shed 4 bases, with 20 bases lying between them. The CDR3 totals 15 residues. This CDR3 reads CASLEGGVASYGYTF. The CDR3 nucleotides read TGTGCCAGCCTTGAGGGGGGGGTGGCCAGCTATGGCTACACCTTC.

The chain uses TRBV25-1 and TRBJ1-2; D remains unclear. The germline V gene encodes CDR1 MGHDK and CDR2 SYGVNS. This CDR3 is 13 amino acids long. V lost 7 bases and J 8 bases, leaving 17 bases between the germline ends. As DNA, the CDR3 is TGTGCCAGCATCGGCGGCGCTTCGAGGGGCTACACCTTC. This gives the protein CASIGGASRGYTF.

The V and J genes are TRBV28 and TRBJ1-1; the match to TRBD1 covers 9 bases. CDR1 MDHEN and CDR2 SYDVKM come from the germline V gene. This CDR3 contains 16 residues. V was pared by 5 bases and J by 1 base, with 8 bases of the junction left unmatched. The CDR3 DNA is TGTGCCAGCAGTCCTCACAGGGGGCGTTCGAACACTGAAGCTTTCTTT. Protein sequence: CASSPHRGRSNTEAFF.

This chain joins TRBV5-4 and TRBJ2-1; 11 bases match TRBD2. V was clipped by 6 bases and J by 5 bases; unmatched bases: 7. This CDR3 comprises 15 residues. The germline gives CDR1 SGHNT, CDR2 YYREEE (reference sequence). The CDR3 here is CASTLLAGVHNEQFF. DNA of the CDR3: TGTGCCAGCACCCTACTAGCGGGGGTACACAATGAGCAGTTCTTC.

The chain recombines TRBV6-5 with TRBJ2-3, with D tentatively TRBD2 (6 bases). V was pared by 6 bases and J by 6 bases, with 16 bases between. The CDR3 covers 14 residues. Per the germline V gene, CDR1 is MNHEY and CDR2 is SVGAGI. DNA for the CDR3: TGTGCCAGCAGACAAATCGGGGACTCGGATACGCAGTATTTT. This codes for CASRQIGDSDTQYF.

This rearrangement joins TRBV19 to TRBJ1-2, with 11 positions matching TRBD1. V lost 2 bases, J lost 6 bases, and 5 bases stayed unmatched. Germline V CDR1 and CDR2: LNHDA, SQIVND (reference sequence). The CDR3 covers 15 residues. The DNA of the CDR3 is TGTGCCAGTAGTATAACCAGGACAGGGGGCGATGGCTACACCTTC. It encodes CASSITRTGGDGYTF.

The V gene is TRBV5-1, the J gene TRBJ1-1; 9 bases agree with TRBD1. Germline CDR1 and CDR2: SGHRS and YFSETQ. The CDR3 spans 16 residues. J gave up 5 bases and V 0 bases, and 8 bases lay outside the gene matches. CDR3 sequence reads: CASSLGDRVSGTEAFF. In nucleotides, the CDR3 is TGCGCCAGCAGCTTGGGGGACAGGGTGAGTGGGACTGAAGCTTTCTTT.

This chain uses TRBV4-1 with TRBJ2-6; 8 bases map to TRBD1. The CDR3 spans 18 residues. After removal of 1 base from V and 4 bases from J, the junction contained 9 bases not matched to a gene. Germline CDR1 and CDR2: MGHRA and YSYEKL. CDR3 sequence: CASSQGLQGVTGANVLTF. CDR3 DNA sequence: TGCGCCAGCAGCCAAGGTTTACAGGGGGTGACGGGGGCCAACGTCCTGACTTTC.

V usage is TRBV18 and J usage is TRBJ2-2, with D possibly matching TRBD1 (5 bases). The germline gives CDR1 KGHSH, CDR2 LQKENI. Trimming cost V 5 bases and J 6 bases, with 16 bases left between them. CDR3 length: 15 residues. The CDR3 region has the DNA TGTGCCAGCTCAGCTGGGGCAGCGAGACCCGGGGAGCTGTTTTTT. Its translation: CASSAGAARPGELFF.

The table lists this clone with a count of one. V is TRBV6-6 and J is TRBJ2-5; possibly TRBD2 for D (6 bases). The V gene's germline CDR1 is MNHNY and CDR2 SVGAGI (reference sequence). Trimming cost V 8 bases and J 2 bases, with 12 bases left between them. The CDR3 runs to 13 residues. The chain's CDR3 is CASVEGSQETQYF. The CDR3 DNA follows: TGTGCCAGCGTGGAGGGCTCTCAAGAGACCCAGTACTTC.

The CDR3 DNA reads TGTGCCAGCAGTGAAGCGACTAGCGGGGGGAATGAGCAGTTCTTC. Protein sequence: CASSEATSGGNEQFF. V gene TRBV6-1 combines with J gene TRBJ2-1; 13 positions agree with TRBD2. The CDR3 is made up of 15 amino acids. The junction had 0 bases not matched to a gene; V was cut back by 0 bases and J by 7 bases. Germline V gene sequence: CDR1 MNHNS, CDR2 SASEGT.

The CDR3 nucleotides are TGTGCCATCAGCGATATGACAGGGGGCAAGAATGAGCAGTTCTTC. As protein: CAISDMTGGKNEQFF. This chain joins TRBV10-3 and TRBJ2-1; 10 bases are shared with TRBD1. The CDR3 is 15 residues long. The germline CDR1 and CDR2 sequences are ENHRY and SYGVKD. V lost 6 bases and J lost 7; bases outside the gene matches: 9.

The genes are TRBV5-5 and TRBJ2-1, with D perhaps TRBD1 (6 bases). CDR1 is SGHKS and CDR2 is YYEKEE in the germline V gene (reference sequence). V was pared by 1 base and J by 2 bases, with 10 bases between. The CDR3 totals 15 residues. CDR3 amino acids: CASSLQQGPYNEQFF. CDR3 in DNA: TGTGCCAGCAGCTTGCAACAGGGCCCCTACAATGAGCAGTTCTTC.

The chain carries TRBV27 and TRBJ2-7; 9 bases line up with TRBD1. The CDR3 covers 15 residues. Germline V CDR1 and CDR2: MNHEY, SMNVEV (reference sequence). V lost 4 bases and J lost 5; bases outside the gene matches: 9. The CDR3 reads CASSSLTGTGNEQYF. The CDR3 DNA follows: TGTGCCAGCAGTTCCTTAACCGGGACAGGGAACGAGCAGTACTTC.

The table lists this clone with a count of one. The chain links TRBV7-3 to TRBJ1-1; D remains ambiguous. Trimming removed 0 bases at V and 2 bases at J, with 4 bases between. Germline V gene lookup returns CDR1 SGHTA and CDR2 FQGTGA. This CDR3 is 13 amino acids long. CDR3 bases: TGTGCCAGCAGCTTAACTCCTAACACTGAAGCTTTCTTT. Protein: CASSLTPNTEAFF.

The CDR3 DNA reads as TGTGCCAGCAGCCCTAGGGGGGGGCATGGAGCGAACTATGGCTACACCTTC. It specifies CASSPRGGHGANYGYTF. J is TRBJ1-2 and V is TRBV9; tentative D call: TRBD1 (6 bases). Germline CDR1 is SGDLS and CDR2 is YYNGEE. V was pared by 4 bases and J by 2 bases, with 21 bases between. The CDR3 extends over 17 amino acids. The whole variable domain, filled in from reference TRBV9 and TRBJ1-2, reads DSGVTQTPKHLITATGQRVTLRCSPRSGDLSVYWYQQSLDQGLQFLIQYYNGEERAKGNILERFSAQQFPDLHSELNLSSLELGDSALYFCASSPRGGHGANYGYTFGSGTRLTVV.

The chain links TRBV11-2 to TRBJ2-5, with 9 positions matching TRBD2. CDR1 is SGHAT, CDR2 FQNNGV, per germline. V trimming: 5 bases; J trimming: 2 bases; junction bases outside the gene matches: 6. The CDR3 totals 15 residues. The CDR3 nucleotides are TGTGCCAGCAGCGCTAGCGGGGTCCTTCAAGAGACCCAGTACTTC. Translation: CASSASGVLQETQYF. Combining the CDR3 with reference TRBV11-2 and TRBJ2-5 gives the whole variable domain EAGVAQSPRYKIIEKRQSVAFWCNPISGHATLYWYQQILGQGPKLLIQFQNNGVVDDSQLPKDRFSAERLKGVDSTLKIQPAKLEDSAVYLCASSASGVLQETQYFGPGTRLLVL.

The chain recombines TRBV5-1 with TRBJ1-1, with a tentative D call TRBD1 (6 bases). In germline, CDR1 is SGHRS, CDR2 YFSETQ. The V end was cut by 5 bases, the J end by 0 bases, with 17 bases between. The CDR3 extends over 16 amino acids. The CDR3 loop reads CASRAGAGSLNTEAFF. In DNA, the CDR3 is TGCGCCAGCAGGGCGGGGGCGGGATCCTTGAACACTGAAGCTTTCTTT.

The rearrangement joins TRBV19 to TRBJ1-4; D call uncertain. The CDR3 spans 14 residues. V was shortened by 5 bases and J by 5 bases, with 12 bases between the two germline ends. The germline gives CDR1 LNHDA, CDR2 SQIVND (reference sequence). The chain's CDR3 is CASSFGPLNEKLFF. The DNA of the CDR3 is TGTGCCAGTAGTTTTGGGCCGTTAAATGAAAAACTGTTTTTT.

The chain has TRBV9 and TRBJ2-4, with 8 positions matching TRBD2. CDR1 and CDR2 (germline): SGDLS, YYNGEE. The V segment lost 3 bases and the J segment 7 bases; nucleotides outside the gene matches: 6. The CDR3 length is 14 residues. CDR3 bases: TGTGCCAGCAGCGCGGGGGGGCCTTATAACATTCAGTACTTC. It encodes CASSAGGPYNIQYF.

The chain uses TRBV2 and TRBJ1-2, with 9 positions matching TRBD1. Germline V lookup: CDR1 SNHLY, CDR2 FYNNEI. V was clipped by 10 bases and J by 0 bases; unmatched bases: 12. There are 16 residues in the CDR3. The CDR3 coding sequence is TGTGCCACCCAGACGGGGACAGGGCAAGCTAACTATGGCTACACCTTC. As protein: CATQTGTGQANYGYTF.

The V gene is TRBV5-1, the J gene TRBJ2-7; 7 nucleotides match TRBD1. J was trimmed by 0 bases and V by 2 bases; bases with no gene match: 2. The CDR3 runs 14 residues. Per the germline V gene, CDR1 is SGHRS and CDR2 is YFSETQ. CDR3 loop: CASSFTGDSYEQYF. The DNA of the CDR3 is TGCGCCAGCAGCTTTACAGGGGACTCCTACGAGCAGTACTTC. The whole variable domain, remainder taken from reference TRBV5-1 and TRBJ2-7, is KAGVTQTPRYLIKTRGQQVTLSCSPISGHRSVSWYQQTPGQGLQFLFEYFSETQRNKGNFPGRFSGRQFSNSRSEMNVSTLELGDSALYLCASSFTGDSYEQYFGPGTRLTVT.

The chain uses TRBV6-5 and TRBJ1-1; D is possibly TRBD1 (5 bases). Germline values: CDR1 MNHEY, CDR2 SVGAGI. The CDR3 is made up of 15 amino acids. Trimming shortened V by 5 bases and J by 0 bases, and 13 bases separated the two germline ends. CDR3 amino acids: CASSRATDLNTEAFF. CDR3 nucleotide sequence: TGTGCCAGCAGTCGCGCGACAGACTTGAACACTGAAGCTTTCTTT.

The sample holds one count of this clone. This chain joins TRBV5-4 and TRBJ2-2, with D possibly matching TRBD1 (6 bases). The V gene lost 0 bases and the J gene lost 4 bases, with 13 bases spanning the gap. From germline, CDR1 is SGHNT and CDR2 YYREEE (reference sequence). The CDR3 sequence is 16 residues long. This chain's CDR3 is CASSLAAGAFTGELFF. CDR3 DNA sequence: TGTGCCAGCAGCTTGGCGGCAGGGGCATTCACCGGGGAGCTGTTTTTT.

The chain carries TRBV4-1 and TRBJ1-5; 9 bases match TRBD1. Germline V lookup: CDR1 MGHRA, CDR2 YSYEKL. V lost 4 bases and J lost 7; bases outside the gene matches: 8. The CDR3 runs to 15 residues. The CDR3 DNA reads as TGCGCCAGCAGCCGAGAGACAGGGGGTTGGCAGCCCCAGCATTTT. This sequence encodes CASSRETGGWQPQHF.